A selection of T cell receptor beta chains follows, all from one sample in a study of long-term antiretroviral therapy in people with HIV. The assay was immunoSEQ multiplex PCR, and TCRdb's table has in-frame clones only and misses some. The sample includes over 40,000 clones, roughly 93% of them seen just once. This material consisted of unsorted PBMCs, taken about 9 years after starting antiretroviral therapy. These receptors were collected from a man aged 25-45 years with HIV. Each CDR3 is given with its conserved first and last residue. D genes are given only for firm matches. Only part of the rows carry a size: once, few, many, or a class if the clone is expanded.

>TRBJ1-4|-|TRBV29-1|-
CSGWIGRKGKLFF
TGCAGCGGTTGGATCGGGCGGAAAGGAAAACTGTTTTTT
>TRBJ2-7|TRBD2|TRBV5-1|once
CASSFGLAGGPSYF
TGCGCCAGCAGCTTCGGACTAGCGGGGGGACCATCGTACTTC
>TRBJ1-2|-|TRBV6-5|-
CASSYSRREAKGYTF
TGTGCCAGCAGTTACTCCAGACGGGAAGCGAAGGGCTACACCTTC
>TRBJ1-1|-|TRBV19|-
CASNTVGVTEAFF
TGTGCCAGTAATACCGTCGGGGTGACTGAAGCTTTCTTT
>TRBJ2-3|-|TRBV10-2|-
CASSGRDTQYF
TGCGCCAGCAGTGGAAGAGATACGCAGTATTTT
>TRBJ2-5|-|TRBV6-1|-
CASSGLVRETQYF
TGTGCCAGCAGTGGATTGGTGAGGGAGACCCAGTACTTC
>TRBJ1-2|-|TRBV7-6|-
CASSGTGMGYTF
TGTGCCAGCAGCGGAACGGGGATGGGCTACACCTTC
>TRBJ1-5|-|TRBV2|-
CASTRDSNQPQHF
TGTGCCAGCACGAGGGATAGCAATCAGCCCCAGCATTTT
>TRBJ1-2|TRBD1|TRBV2|-
CASSEWRTGEYGYTF
TGTGCCAGCAGTGAATGGAGGACAGGCGAATATGGCTACACCTTC
>TRBJ1-4|-|TRBV7-9|-
CASSYPDTNEKLFF
TGTGCCAGCAGCTATCCGGATACTAATGAAAAACTGTTTTTT
>TRBJ1-4|-|TRBV5-8|-
CASSPPIGTLYEKLFF
TGTGCCAGCAGCCCCCCCATCGGGACACTATATGAAAAACTGTTTTTT
>TRBJ2-3|-|TRBV5-4|-
CASSLALGDGDTQYF
TGTGCCAGCAGCTTGGCCTTGGGGGATGGAGATACGCAGTATTTT
>TRBJ2-1|TRBD1|TRBV5-1|-
CASSQGQGAGEQFF
TGCGCCAGCAGCCAGGGACAGGGGGCGGGGGAGCAGTTCTTC
>TRBJ1-2|-|TRBV28|-
CASSLNRADGYTF
TGTGCCAGCAGTTTAAACAGGGCGGATGGCTACACCTTC
>TRBJ1-1|-|TRBV2|-
CASSEGRGTEAFF
TGTGCCAGCAGTGAAGGCAGGGGCACTGAAGCTTTCTTT
>TRBJ1-1|-|TRBV7-6|-
CASAGQPNTEAFF
TGTGCCAGCGCGGGGCAGCCCAACACTGAAGCTTTCTTT
>TRBJ1-3|-|TRBV7-3|-
CASSLFGDNSGNTIYF
TGTGCCAGCAGCTTATTCGGGGACAACTCTGGAAACACCATATATTTT
>TRBJ2-1|-|TRBV7-9|-
CASSRGPGEGAINNEQFF
TGTGCCAGCAGCCGGGGCCCCGGGGAGGGGGCAATTAACAATGAGCAGTTCTTC
>TRBJ2-1|-|TRBV5-1|-
CASSFLGGHRNEQFF
TGCGCCAGCAGCTTTCTAGGGGGGCACCGCAATGAGCAGTTCTTC
>TRBJ2-5|-|TRBV19|-
CASSEGTSGTQYF
TGTGCCAGTAGTGAAGGGACCTCGGGGACCCAGTACTTC
>TRBJ2-5|TRBD1|TRBV10-3|-
CATEGDRGTQETQYF
TGTGCCACCGAGGGGGACAGGGGGACTCAAGAGACCCAGTACTTC
>TRBJ2-3|-|TRBV13|-
CASSFGGPSTDTQYF
TGTGCCAGCAGCTTTGGGGGGCCGAGCACAGATACGCAGTATTTT
>TRBJ1-3|TRBD1|TRBV5-1|-
CASSATGSRGNTIYF
TGCGCCAGCAGCGCGACAGGGTCGAGAGGAAACACCATATATTTT
>TRBJ1-3|-|TRBV7-9|-
CASSLLPSGNTIYF
TGTGCCAGCAGCCTTCTGCCCTCTGGAAACACCATATATTTT
>TRBJ1-1|-|TRBV28|-
CASNEVNTEAFF
TGTGCCAGCAATGAGGTGAACACTGAAGCTTTCTTT
>TRBJ1-5|-|TRBV10-1|-
CASSHGQTSNQPQHF
TGCGCCAGCAGTCACGGACAGACTAGCAATCAGCCCCAGCATTTT
>TRBJ2-2|TRBD1|TRBV10-1|-
CASSATGTGTGELFF
TGCGCCAGCAGCGCTACCGGGACAGGCACCGGGGAGCTGTTTTTT
>TRBJ1-2|TRBD1|TRBV5-8|-
CASSFQRQGWGYTF
TGTGCCAGCAGCTTTCAGCGACAGGGGTGGGGCTACACCTTC
>TRBJ2-3|-|TRBV6-5|once
CASSYGLGTDTQYF
TGTGCCAGCAGTTATGGGCTCGGCACAGATACGCAGTATTTT
>TRBJ2-1|TRBD2|TRBV28|-
CASSVLAGGYNEQFF
TGTGCCAGCAGCGTCCTAGCGGGGGGCTACAATGAGCAGTTCTTC
>TRBJ2-1|TRBD1|TRBV5-1|-
CASSLRQGASDNEQFF
TGCGCCAGCAGCTTGAGGCAGGGGGCGTCGGACAATGAGCAGTTCTTC
>TRBJ2-1|-|TRBV7-2|-
CASSSGPSSYNEQFF
TGTGCCAGCAGCTCGGGACCGAGCTCCTACAATGAGCAGTTCTTC
>TRBJ2-3|-|TRBV9|-
CASSGRMVTDTQYF
TGTGCCAGCAGCGGGCGTATGGTCACAGATACGCAGTATTTT
>TRBJ2-7|TRBD2|TRBV6-6|-
CASSNLAGGSYEQYF
TGTGCCAGCAGTAACTTAGCGGGGGGATCCTACGAGCAGTACTTC
>TRBJ1-1|-|TRBV5-1|-
CASSLEAVGNTEAFF
TGCGCCAGCAGCTTGGAGGCGGTAGGGAACACTGAAGCTTTCTTT
>TRBJ1-1|TRBD1|TRBV7-2|once
CASSLVAGGKGEAFF
TGTGCCAGCAGCTTAGTCGCAGGGGGCAAGGGAGAAGCTTTCTTT
>TRBJ2-2|-|TRBV27|-
CASSQNTGELFF
TGTGCCAGCAGCCAGAACACCGGGGAGCTGTTTTTT
>TRBJ1-6|-|TRBV14|-
CASSQVAGARSSPLHF
TGTGCCAGCAGCCAAGTTGCAGGCGCACGGAGTTCACCCCTCCACTTT
>TRBJ1-1|-|TRBV9|-
CASSVEGNTEAFF
TGTGCCAGCAGCGTAGAAGGGAACACTGAAGCTTTCTTT
>TRBJ1-2|TRBD1|TRBV6-1|-
CATTDRGGDYGYTF
TGTGCCACTACCGACAGGGGAGGGGACTATGGCTACACCTTC
>TRBJ1-1|-|TRBV5-1|-
CASSLQGHMNTEAFF
TGCGCCAGCAGCTTGCAGGGCCACATGAACACTGAAGCTTTCTTT
>TRBJ2-2|-|TRBV25-1|-
CASSATSGELFF
TGTGCCAGCAGTGCGACGTCCGGGGAGCTGTTTTTT
>TRBJ2-2|TRBD1|TRBV7-8|-
CASSSRTGPTVGAGELFF
TGTGCCAGCAGCTCGAGGACAGGGCCCACCGTAGGCGCCGGGGAGCTGTTTTTT
>TRBJ1-2|-|TRBV7-2|-
CASSLDGNYGYTF
TGTGCCAGCAGCTTAGACGGTAACTATGGCTACACCTTC
>TRBJ1-5|TRBD1|TRBV2|-
CASRLGQGFEPQHF
TGTGCCAGCAGACTAGGACAGGGGTTTGAGCCCCAGCATTTT
>TRBJ2-6|-|TRBV19|-
CASAFDSYSGANVLTF
TGTGCCAGCGCTTTTGACAGTTACTCTGGGGCCAACGTCCTGACTTTC
>TRBJ2-3|-|TRBV6-4|-
CASSDRYGGDTQYF
TGTGCCAGCAGTGACAGGTATGGAGGAGATACGCAGTATTTT
>TRBJ2-5|-|TRBV11-3|-
CASSLGSREQETQYF
TGTGCCAGCTCCCTGGGGTCCAGGGAACAAGAGACCCAGTACTTC
>TRBJ1-5|-|TRBV6-1|-
CASSAWEGNQPQHF
TGTGCCAGCAGTGCCTGGGAGGGTAATCAGCCCCAGCATTTT
>TRBJ1-5|TRBD1|TRBV30|-
CARGTANQPQHF
TGTGCCCGCGGGACAGCTAATCAGCCCCAGCATTTT